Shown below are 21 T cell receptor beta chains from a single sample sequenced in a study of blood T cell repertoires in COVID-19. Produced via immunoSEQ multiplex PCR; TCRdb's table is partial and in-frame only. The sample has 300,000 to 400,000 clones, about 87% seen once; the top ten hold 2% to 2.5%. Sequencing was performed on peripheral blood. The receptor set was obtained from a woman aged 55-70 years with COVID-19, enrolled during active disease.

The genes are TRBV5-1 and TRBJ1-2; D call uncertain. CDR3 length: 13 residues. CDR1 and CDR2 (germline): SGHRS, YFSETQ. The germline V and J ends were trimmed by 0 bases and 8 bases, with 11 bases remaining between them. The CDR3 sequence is CASSLVMGSGYTF. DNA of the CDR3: TGCGCCAGCAGCTTGGTTATGGGGAGCGGCTACACCTTC.

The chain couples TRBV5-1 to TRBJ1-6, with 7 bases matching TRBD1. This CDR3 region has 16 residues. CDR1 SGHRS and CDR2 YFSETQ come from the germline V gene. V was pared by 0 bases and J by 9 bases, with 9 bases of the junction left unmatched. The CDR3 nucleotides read TGCGCCAGCAGCTTGGTATGGGTAGGGGGCAGTTCACCCCTCCACTTT. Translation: CASSLVWVGGSSPLHF.

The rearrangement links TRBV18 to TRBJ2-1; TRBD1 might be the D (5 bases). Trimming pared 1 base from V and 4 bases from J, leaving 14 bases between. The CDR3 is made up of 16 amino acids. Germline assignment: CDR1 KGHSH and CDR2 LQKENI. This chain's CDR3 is CASSPRNLDSYNEQFF. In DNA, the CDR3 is TGTGCCAGCTCACCACGAAATTTAGACAGTTACAATGAGCAGTTCTTC.

The CDR3 protein is CASSLETRANYGYTF. The CDR3 DNA sequence: TGCGCCAGCAGCTTGGAGACAAGAGCTAACTATGGCTACACCTTC. J is TRBJ1-2 and V is TRBV5-1; no definite D call. The CDR3 length is 15 residues. V lost 0 bases and J lost 0, with 9 bases in between. Looked up from germline, CDR1 is SGHRS and CDR2 is YFSETQ.

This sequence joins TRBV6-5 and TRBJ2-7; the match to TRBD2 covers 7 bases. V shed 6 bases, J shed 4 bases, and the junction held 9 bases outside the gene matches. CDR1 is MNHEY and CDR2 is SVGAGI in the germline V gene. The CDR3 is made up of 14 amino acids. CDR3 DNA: TGTGCCAGCAGGAACCTAGGGGAGGGGTACGAGCAGTACTTC. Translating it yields CASRNLGEGYEQYF.

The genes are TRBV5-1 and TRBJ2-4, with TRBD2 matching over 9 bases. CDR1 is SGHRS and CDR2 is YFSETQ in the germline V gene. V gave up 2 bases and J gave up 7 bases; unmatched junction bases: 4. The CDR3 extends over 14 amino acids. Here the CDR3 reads CASSFSGGRNIQYF. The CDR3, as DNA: TGCGCCAGCAGCTTTAGCGGGGGCCGGAACATTCAGTACTTC.

The CDR3 DNA sequence: TGTGCCGGACAGGCTAGCTCCTACAATGAGCAGTTCTTC. Translation: CAGQASSYNEQFF. V gene TRBV6-6 combines with J gene TRBJ2-1; TRBD1 matches 7 bases. From germline, CDR1 is MNHNY and CDR2 SVGAGI (reference sequence). The V gene end was trimmed by 11 bases and the J gene end by 0 bases; junction bases not matched to a gene: 4. This CDR3 contains 13 residues.

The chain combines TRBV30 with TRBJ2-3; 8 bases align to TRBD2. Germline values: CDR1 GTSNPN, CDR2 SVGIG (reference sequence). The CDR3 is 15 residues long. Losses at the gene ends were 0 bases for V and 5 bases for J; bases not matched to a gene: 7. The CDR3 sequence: CAWSVGSGAVDTQYF. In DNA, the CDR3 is TGTGCCTGGAGTGTCGGTAGCGGGGCAGTAGATACGCAGTATTTT.

The CDR3 loop reads CASSGPGATRYNYGYTF. CDR3 sequence (DNA): TGTGCCAGTAGTGGCCCAGGGGCGACCCGGTACAACTATGGCTACACCTTC. The chain links TRBV19 to TRBJ1-2, with a tentative D call TRBD1 (6 bases). Trimming pared 5 bases from V and 2 bases from J, leaving 21 bases between. The CDR3 totals 17 residues. Germline CDR1 and CDR2: LNHDA and SQIVND (reference sequence).

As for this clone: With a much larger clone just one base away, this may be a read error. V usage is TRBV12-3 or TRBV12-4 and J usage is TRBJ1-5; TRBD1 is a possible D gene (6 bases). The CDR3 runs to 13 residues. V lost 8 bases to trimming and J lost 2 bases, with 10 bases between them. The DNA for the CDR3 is TGTGCCAGCTCACGACAGGGCAATCAGCCCCAGCATTTT. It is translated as CASSRQGNQPQHF.

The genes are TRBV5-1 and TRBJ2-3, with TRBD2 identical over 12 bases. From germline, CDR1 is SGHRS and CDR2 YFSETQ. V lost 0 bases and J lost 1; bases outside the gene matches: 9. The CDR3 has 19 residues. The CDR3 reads CASSLALAGGTYGTDTQYF. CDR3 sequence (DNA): TGCGCCAGCAGCTTGGCGCTAGCGGGGGGGACATACGGCACAGATACGCAGTATTTT.

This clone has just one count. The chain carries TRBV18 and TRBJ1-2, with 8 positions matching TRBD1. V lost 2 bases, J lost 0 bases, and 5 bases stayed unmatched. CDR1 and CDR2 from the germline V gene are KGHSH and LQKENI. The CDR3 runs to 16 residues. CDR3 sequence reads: CASSPGTGTSNYGYTF. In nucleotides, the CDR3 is TGTGCCAGCTCACCAGGGACAGGAACCTCTAACTATGGCTACACCTTC.

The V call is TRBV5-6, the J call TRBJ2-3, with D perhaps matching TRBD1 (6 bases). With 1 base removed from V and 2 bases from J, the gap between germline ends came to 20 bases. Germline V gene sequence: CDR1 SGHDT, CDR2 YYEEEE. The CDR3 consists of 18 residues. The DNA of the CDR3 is TGTGCCAGCAGCTTGATGACGGAACAGGGACGGCACACAGATACGCAGTATTTT. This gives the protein CASSLMTEQGRHTDTQYF. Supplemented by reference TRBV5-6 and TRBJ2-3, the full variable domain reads DAGVTQSPTHLIKTRGQQVTLRCSPKSGHDTVSWYQQALGQGPQFIFQYYEEEERQRGNFPDRFSGHQFPNYSSELNVNALLLGDSALYLCASSLMTEQGRHTDTQYFGPGTRLTVL.

The CDR3 region has the DNA TGTGCCACCAGTGGGGGACAGGGGGCCAGCTCCTACAATGAGCAGTTCTTC. The encoded protein is CATSGGQGASSYNEQFF. V usage is TRBV24-1 and J usage is TRBJ2-1; 12 bases match TRBD1. The germline CDR1 and CDR2 sequences are KGHDR and SFDVKD. V shed 5 bases and J 0 bases; nucleotides not matched to a gene: 4. This CDR3 contains 17 residues.

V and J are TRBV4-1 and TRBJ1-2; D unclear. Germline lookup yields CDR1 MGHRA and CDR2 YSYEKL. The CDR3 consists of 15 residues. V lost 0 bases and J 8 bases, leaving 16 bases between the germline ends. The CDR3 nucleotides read TGCGCCAGCAGCCAAGATTTTCCGGCTTTGGGCGGCTACACCTTC. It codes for CASSQDFPALGGYTF.

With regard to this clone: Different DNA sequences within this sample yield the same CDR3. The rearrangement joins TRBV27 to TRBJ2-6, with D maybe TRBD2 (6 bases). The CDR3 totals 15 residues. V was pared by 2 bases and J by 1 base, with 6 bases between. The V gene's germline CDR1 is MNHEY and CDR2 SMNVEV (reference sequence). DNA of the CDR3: TGTGCCAGCAGTTTAGCGGGGTCTGGGGCCAACGTCCTGACTTTC. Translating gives CASSLAGSGANVLTF. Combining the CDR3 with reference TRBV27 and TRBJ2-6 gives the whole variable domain EAQVTQNPRYLITVTGKKLTVTCSQNMNHEYMSWYRQDPGLGLRQIYYSMNVEVTDKGDVPEGYKVSRKEKRNFPLILESPSPNQTSLYFCASSLAGSGANVLTFGAGSRLTVL.

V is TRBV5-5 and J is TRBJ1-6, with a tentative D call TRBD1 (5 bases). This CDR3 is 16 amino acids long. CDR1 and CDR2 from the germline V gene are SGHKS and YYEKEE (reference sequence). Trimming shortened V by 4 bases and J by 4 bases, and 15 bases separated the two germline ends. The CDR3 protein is CASSPQGAGYNSPLHF. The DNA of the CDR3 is TGTGCCAGCAGCCCCCAGGGCGCTGGGTATAATTCACCCCTCCACTTT.

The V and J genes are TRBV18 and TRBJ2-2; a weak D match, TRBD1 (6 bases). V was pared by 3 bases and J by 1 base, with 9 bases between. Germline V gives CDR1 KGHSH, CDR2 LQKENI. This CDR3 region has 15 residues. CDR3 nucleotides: TGTGCCAGCTCACCCGGGACAAAGAACACCGGGGAGCTGTTTTTT. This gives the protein CASSPGTKNTGELFF.

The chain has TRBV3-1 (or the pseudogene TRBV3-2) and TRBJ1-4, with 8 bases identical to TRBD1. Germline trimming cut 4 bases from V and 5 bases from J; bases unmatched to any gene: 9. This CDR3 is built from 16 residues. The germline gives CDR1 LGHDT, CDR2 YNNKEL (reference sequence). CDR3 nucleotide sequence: TGTGCCAGCAGCCGGGGTTGGACAGGGAGGAATGAAAAACTGTTTTTT. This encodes CASSRGWTGRNEKLFF.

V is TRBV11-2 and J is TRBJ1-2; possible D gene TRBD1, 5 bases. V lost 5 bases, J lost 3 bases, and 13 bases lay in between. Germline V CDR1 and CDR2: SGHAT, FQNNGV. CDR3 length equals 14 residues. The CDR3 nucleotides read TGTGCCAGCAGCCCGGGGAGGGGCGACTATGGCTACACCTTC. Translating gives CASSPGRGDYGYTF.

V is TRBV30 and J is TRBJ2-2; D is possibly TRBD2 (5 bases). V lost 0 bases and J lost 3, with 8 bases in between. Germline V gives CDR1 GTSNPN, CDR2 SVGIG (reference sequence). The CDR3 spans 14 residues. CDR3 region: CAWSVGADTGELFF. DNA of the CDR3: TGTGCCTGGAGTGTGGGAGCGGACACCGGGGAGCTGTTTTTT.